This is a list of T cell receptor beta chains from one sample in a study of T cell responses to AZD1222 COVID-19 vaccine. Method: immunoSEQ multiplex PCR; TCRdb's copy keeps in-frame clones and lacks some. The sample gives more than 80,000 clones, roughly 91% of which show up once; roughly 8% is in the top ten. The sequences come from peripheral blood, collected 28 days after the second AZD1222 dose. The receptors derive from an adult who received the AZD1222 COVID-19 vaccine. The conserved cysteine and the conserved F or W are not part of the CDR3 here. Fields, in order: V gene, J gene, CDR3 protein.

TRBV24-1,TRBJ1-4,ATSGSGGADEKLF
TRBV14,TRBJ2-2,ASSQGQVNTGELF
TRBV18,TRBJ1-4,ASSRSVEKLF
TRBV6-5,TRBJ2-2,ASSRGGFNTGELF
TRBV7-2,TRBJ2-3,ASSPPGGATDTQY
TRBV28,TRBJ1-2,ASSIGQARSG
TRBV7-2,TRBJ2-3,ASSSRGDRTDTQY
TRBV3-1/TRBV3-2,TRBJ2-7,ASSQEVTGSDEQY
TRBV10-3,TRBJ1-1,AISERDLGTEAF
TRBV4-2,TRBJ2-3,ASGYTDTQY
TRBV6-2/TRBV6-3,TRBJ1-5,ASSYSGALGNQPQH
TRBV24-1,TRBJ2-1,ATSDLASGGKENEQF
TRBV14,TRBJ1-5,ASSQPGQPQH
TRBV27,TRBJ2-7,ASSFRRRAYEQY
TRBV11-2,TRBJ1-2,ASSLVGGYGYT
TRBV6-5,TRBJ1-6,ASRTVNSPLH
TRBV11-2,TRBJ2-5,ASNYGSSGEETQY
TRBV7-2,TRBJ2-7,ASSLIGDLYEQY
TRBV5-4,TRBJ2-2,ASFGTGSNTGELF
TRBV10-1,TRBJ1-1,ASRSPGPMNTEAF
TRBV19,TRBJ1-1,ASRSGNTEAF
TRBV27,TRBJ1-2,ASSFRTGGHYT
TRBV16,TRBJ1-2,ASSQSYGGANYGYT
TRBV10-3,TRBJ1-5,AISESQGENQPQH
TRBV6-5,TRBJ1-4,ASSYSTQGDEKLF
TRBV9,TRBJ2-1,ASSANPMGVYNEQF
TRBV5-4,TRBJ2-7,ASSLGQSYEQY
TRBV2,TRBJ1-5,ASGGDGTGGGQPQH
TRBV2,TRBJ1-5,ASSVEGRNQPQH
TRBV5-6,TRBJ2-1,ASSLWTGGYNEQF
TRBV11-2,TRBJ1-6,ASSSGRGGSPLH
TRBV7-2,TRBJ2-3,ASSPLGDTQY
TRBV6-2/TRBV6-3,TRBJ2-3,ASSYEIAAGSTQY
TRBV12-3/TRBV12-4,TRBJ1-2,ASRTSSNYGYT
TRBV5-1,TRBJ2-5,ASSPGPGGQRETQY
TRBV3-1/TRBV3-2,TRBJ1-1,ASSQVWGGGGNTEAF
TRBV11-1,TRBJ1-6,ASSLSWGQGYSPLH
TRBV4-1,TRBJ1-2,ASSQAGGAAVYGYT
TRBV6-6,TRBJ1-2,AQDNYGYT
TRBV19,TRBJ1-2,ASSIAQGRYT
TRBV3-1/TRBV3-2,TRBJ1-1,ASSQARWTGAAF
TRBV10-3,TRBJ1-2,AISSNNGGYT
TRBV4-3,TRBJ1-6,ASSQDLGGNSPLH
TRBV4-3,TRBJ1-2,ASSQEHIRAPGGYT
TRBV6-5,TRBJ2-5,ASSYGGGLEETQY